This paragraph covers one TCR beta chain sequence. This specimen belongs to a study of STAT5B mutations in CD4+ large granular lymphocyte leukemia. Generated by immunoSEQ multiplex PCR, the TCRdb table keeps only in-frame clones and is missing some. The sample lists 15,000 to 20,000 clones, around 84% seen once, with under 15% in the top ten. The junction had 7 bases not matched to a gene; V was cut back by 5 bases and J by 4 bases. This CDR3 comprises 15 residues. Looked up from germline, CDR1 is SGHNT and CDR2 is YYREEE (reference sequence). V gene TRBV5-4 combines with J gene TRBJ1-3; 9 bases line up with TRBD1. The source of this sequence is a human donor in good health. Sequencing input: CD4+ T cells from blood buffy coats. In DNA, the CDR3 is TGTGCCAGCAGTCCGGGGACAGGGCCAGGAAACACCATATATTTT. Encoded protein: CASSPGTGPGNTIYF.